This T cell receptor beta chain was sequenced for a study of vaccination effects on CD4 cells after COVID-19. Across the study: ViraFEST expansion of antigen-specific CD4+ T cells with viral peptide pools preceded sequencing.

CDR1 MRHNA and CDR2 SNTAGT come from the germline V gene. The CDR3 has 18 residues. With 0 bases removed from V and 1 base from J, the gap between germline ends came to 16 bases. Researchers isolated CD4+ T cells once around 11 days of culture had elapsed. IL-2 medium supplanted half the medium on days 3 and 7. TCRdb keeps only in-frame clones here, not all; method: immunoSEQ multiplex PCR. This table has 70,000 to 85,000 clones, around 77% appearing once. Points on this clone: Its antigen is undetermined.

The rearrangement joins TRBV6-4 to TRBJ1-3, with TRBD1 as a possible D gene (5 bases). This clonotype was sampled from a human donor who received a COVID-19 vaccine. This sample comprised CD4+ T cells from PBMCs cultured without peptide, obtained before COVID-19 vaccination. In DNA, the CDR3 is TGTGCCAGCAGTGACTCTATTGCCCGGGCAGGGTCTGGAAACACCATATATTTT. Amino acids: CASSDSIARAGSGNTIYF.